This T cell receptor (beta chain) is from a study of read filtering for tumor transcriptome and immune sequencing. Study overall: Revised staging placed eight or nine patients in R-ISS I, roughly 16 in II, six or seven in III.

Germline CDR1 reads SNHLY; CDR2 reads FYNNEI. The CDR3 is 15 residues long. The germline V and J ends were trimmed by 4 bases and 0 bases, with 11 bases remaining between them. The library was built from about 0.4 ug RNA with molecular barcoded adaptors for alpha/delta and beta/gamma chains. Each CDR3 protein gets one entry after TCRdb re-called the reads with MiXCR. The repertoire holds roughly 480 distinct CDR3 sequences, with 70% to 85% as singletons. This clonotype was recorded once. The genes are TRBV2 and TRBJ2-3; D may be TRBD1 (5 bases). This TCR was sampled from a donor aged 40 or older with multiple myeloma. This table probably holds off-target reads from a library built for another chain. Sequencing was done on a sample of a population of CD138-negative cells sorted from bone marrow. The CDR3 loop is CASSGGTSSTDTQYF. The CDR3 nucleotides read TGTGCCAGCAGTGGGGGCACATCTAGCACAGATACGCAGTATTTT.